The T cell receptor beta chain described here comes from a study of T-cell memory formation after mild COVID-19. In the study overall: Clusters of TCRs were largely donor specific.

A word on this clonotype: The antigen remains unidentified. At one end the junction does not follow the germline gene, possibly because of a read error.

Study outcomes and limitations: CD4+ contracting clones were found mainly in CM and EM, and CD8+ ones in EMRA.

CDR3 length: 14 residues. CDR1 DFQATT and CDR2 SNEGSKA come from the germline V gene (reference sequence). Barcoded TCR alpha and TCR beta cDNA libraries with UMIs came from 5'RACE using constant-segment primers. TCRdb passed the 5' RACE reads through MiXCR, listing each CDR3 protein once. The table has 150,000 to 200,000 distinct CDR3 sequences, roughly 18% seen once. The chain recombines TRBV20-1 with TRBJ1-2; TRBD1 is a possible D gene (5 bases). Material: PBMCs or a T cell subset sorted from them (not recorded which). The TCR originated in a man younger than 30 who had mild COVID-19 (a few samples of this study predate the infection). Cell type and time point are not known. This CDR3 reads CSARGTEPVYGYTF. The CDR3 nucleotides are TGCAGTGCCAGAGGGACTGAGCCGGTCTATGGCTACACCTTC.